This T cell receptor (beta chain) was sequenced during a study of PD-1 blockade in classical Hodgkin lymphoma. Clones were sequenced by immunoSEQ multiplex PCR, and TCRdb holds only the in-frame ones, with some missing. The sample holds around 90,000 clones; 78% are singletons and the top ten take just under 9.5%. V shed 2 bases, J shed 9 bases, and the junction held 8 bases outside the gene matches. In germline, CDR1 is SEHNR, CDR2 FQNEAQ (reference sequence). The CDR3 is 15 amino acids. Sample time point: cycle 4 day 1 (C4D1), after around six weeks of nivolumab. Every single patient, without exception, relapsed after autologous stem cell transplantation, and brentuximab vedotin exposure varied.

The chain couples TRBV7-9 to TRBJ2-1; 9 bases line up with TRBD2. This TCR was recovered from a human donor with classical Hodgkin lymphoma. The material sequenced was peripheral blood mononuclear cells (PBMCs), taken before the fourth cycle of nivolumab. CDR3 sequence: CASSLLSSGTAEQFF. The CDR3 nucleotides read TGTGCCAGCAGCTTACTCTCTAGCGGGACCGCTGAGCAGTTCTTC.